The rows below give T cell receptor beta chains drawn from one sample of a study of T cell changes during pregnancy in multiple sclerosis. TCRdb's copy holds only in-frame clones and misses some; the assay was immunoSEQ multiplex PCR. The sample shows under 40,000 clones, just over 90% of them seen only once. The sequencing used CD4+ T cells from peripheral blood mononuclear cells, collected in the third trimester of pregnancy. All receptors come from a female donor in good health, enrolled as a control in a pregnancy study. Each CDR3 is given with its conserved first and last residue. D genes are given only for firm matches. The listing skips clone size in some rows; elsewhere it reads once, few, many or a size class.

d_call	v_call	j_call	clone_size	cdr3_nt	cdr3_aa
TRBD2	TRBV10-1	TRBJ2-3	.	TGCGCCAGCAATCCTAGCGGGAGGGCAGATACGCAGTATTTT	CASNPSGRADTQYF
.	TRBV7-7	TRBJ2-5	.	TGTGCTAGCAGCCCGCCGGGGAGTGAGACCCAGTACTTC	CASSPPGSETQYF
.	TRBV6-5	TRBJ1-5	.	TGTGCCAGCAGTTCCTTGGGGCCCCGTCTCAATCAGCCCCAGCATTTT	CASSSLGPRLNQPQHF
TRBD1	TRBV27	TRBJ1-5	.	TGTGCCAGCAGGGGACAGGGAGGCAATCAGCCCCAGCATTTT	CASRGQGGNQPQHF
TRBD2	TRBV15	TRBJ2-1	.	TGTGCCACCAGCAGAGGAAAGATAGTCGCGGGAGTGGATGCTGAGCAGTTCTTC	CATSRGKIVAGVDAEQFF
.	TRBV5-4	TRBJ2-2	.	TGTGCCAGCAGCTCGGACTGGGGGCGCGGGACCGGGGAGCTGTTTTTT	CASSSDWGRGTGELFF
.	TRBV20-1	TRBJ2-5	once	TGCAGTGCTAGCAAAGAGACCCAGTACTTC	CSASKETQYF
TRBD1	TRBV28	TRBJ2-5	once	TGTGCCAGCAGGAACAGGGGGAGAGAGACCCAGTACTTC	CASRNRGRETQYF
.	TRBV28	TRBJ2-7	.	TGTGCCAGCAGTTTAGTGGGCGACTCCTACGAGCAGTACTTC	CASSLVGDSYEQYF
.	TRBV6-5	TRBJ1-3	.	TGTGCCAGCACAGGGGTATCTGGAAACACCATATATTTT	CASTGVSGNTIYF
.	TRBV18	TRBJ1-5	.	TGTGCCAGCTCGCCGGCAGGGCAAGGACAGCCCCAGCATTTT	CASSPAGQGQPQHF
.	TRBV27	TRBJ1-1	.	TGTGCCAGCAGAAGATCCCGGGGACTGATGAACACTGAAGCTTTCTTT	CASRRSRGLMNTEAFF
TRBD2	TRBV28	TRBJ2-7	.	TGTGCCAGCAGTTCCTCGACTAGCGGGGCCCTGGTGTTGGAGCAGTACTTC	CASSSSTSGALVLEQYF
TRBD1	TRBV18	TRBJ2-7	.	TGTGCCAGCTCATTCGGGACAGCTTACGAGCAGTACTTC	CASSFGTAYEQYF
TRBD1	TRBV6-6	TRBJ2-7	.	TGTGCCAGCGGACAGGGGGCGTCGTACGAGCAGTACTTC	CASGQGASYEQYF
TRBD1	TRBV5-5	TRBJ2-7	.	TGTGCCAGCAGCCGGGACAGGGGGCTTGTGTGGGAGCAGTACTTC	CASSRDRGLVWEQYF
.	TRBV9	TRBJ1-4	.	TGTGCCAGCAGCCCCCCTGACGGAGGAGATGAAAAACTGTTTTTT	CASSPPDGGDEKLFF
.	TRBV27	TRBJ1-5	.	TGTGCCAGCAGTTGGGGGGAAAATCAGCCCCAGCATTTT	CASSWGENQPQHF
.	TRBV6-1	TRBJ2-3	.	TGTGCCAGCGGTAGAGAGGGGGGGAATACGCAGTATTTT	CASGREGGNTQYF
.	TRBV29-1	TRBJ2-5	.	TGCAGCGTCGGACTTATGGAGACCCAGTACTTC	CSVGLMETQYF
.	TRBV28	TRBJ2-5	.	TGTGCCAGCACCGACAGTGCCCAAGAGACCCAGTACTTC	CASTDSAQETQYF
TRBD1	TRBV9	TRBJ1-2	.	TGTGCCAGCAGCGCCGGGGGACAGGCTAACTATGGCTACACCTTC	CASSAGGQANYGYTF
TRBD1	TRBV6-6	TRBJ1-2	.	TGTGCCAGCAGTCCCAGACAGGGGGCCTATGGCTACACCTTC	CASSPRQGAYGYTF
.	TRBV5-1	TRBJ2-2	.	TGCGCCAGCAGCCGGAACACCGGGGAGCTGTTTTTT	CASSRNTGELFF
TRBD2	TRBV6-1	TRBJ2-5	.	TGTGCCAGCAGTGGCCGGACTAGCGGCCAAGAGACCCAGTACTTC	CASSGRTSGQETQYF
TRBD1	TRBV11-3	TRBJ1-1	.	TGTGCCAGCAGCATAGGGACAGGGGGAGCGAACACTGAAGCTTTCTTT	CASSIGTGGANTEAFF
.	TRBV6-8	TRBJ1-5	.	TGTGCCAGCAGTGAGAATCAGCCCCAGCATTTT	CASSENQPQHF
.	TRBV7-6	TRBJ1-1	.	TGTGCCAGCAGCTTAGCCCAAAACACTGAAGCTTTCTTT	CASSLAQNTEAFF
TRBD2	TRBV28	TRBJ2-5	once	TGTGCCAGCAGGCTAGCGGGAGGATTAATAGAGACCCAGTACTTC	CASRLAGGLIETQYF
TRBD2	TRBV6-6	TRBJ2-2	.	TGTGCCAGCAGTTTGTCACCTAGCGGGGGCTCCGGGGAGCTGTTTTTT	CASSLSPSGGSGELFF
TRBD1	TRBV11-2	TRBJ1-4	.	TGTGCCAGCAGCTCCGGACAGGGGAATGAAAAACTGTTTTTT	CASSSGQGNEKLFF
.	TRBV7-2	TRBJ2-7	.	TGTGCCAGCAGCTTTACGGGAGTCTCCTACGAGCAGTACTTC	CASSFTGVSYEQYF
.	TRBV20-1	TRBJ1-1	.	TGCAGTGCTAGTTCAGGGTTTGAAGCTTTCTTT	CSASSGFEAFF
.	TRBV14	TRBJ2-7	once	TGTGCCAGCAGCCGAGGCCTAGGGACTGTTAGCTCCTACGAGCAGTACTTC	CASSRGLGTVSSYEQYF
.	TRBV5-1	TRBJ2-3	.	TGCGCCAGCAGCTCTTCAAGGACAGTCACAGATACGCAGTATTTT	CASSSSRTVTDTQYF
.	TRBV7-9	TRBJ1-1	.	TGTGCCAGCAGCTTCCCGCGCCCTTTC	CASSFPRPF
.	TRBV6-6	TRBJ1-1	.	TGTGCCAGCGGCCTGGGAGGTAGTTATAGTGAAGCTTTCTTT	CASGLGGSYSEAFF
.	TRBV6-1	TRBJ1-5	.	TGTGCCTCCTCGACCTGGGGCCAGCCCCAGCATTTT	CASSTWGQPQHF
.	TRBV25-1	TRBJ1-2	.	TGTGCCAGCAGTGAATACAAGGGGGGGAGATATGGCTACACCTTC	CASSEYKGGRYGYTF
.	TRBV25-1	TRBJ2-1	.	TGTGCCAGCAGTGAATCGGGCGGGGTGTCCTACAATGAGCAGTTCTTC	CASSESGGVSYNEQFF
.	TRBV6-6	TRBJ2-7	.	TGTGCCAGCAGTCGGCAGGGGCACGAGCAGTACTTC	CASSRQGHEQYF
.	TRBV6-5	TRBJ1-3	once	TGTGCCAGTATTTCAGATAGAAACACCATATATTTT	CASISDRNTIYF
.	TRBV28	TRBJ1-5	.	TGTGCGGGGGGGGGCAATCAGCCCCAGCATTTT	CAGGGNQPQHF
TRBD1	TRBV27	TRBJ1-2	.	TGTGCCAGCAGTTTAGGGACAGGGAACTATGGCTACACCTTC	CASSLGTGNYGYTF
TRBD1	TRBV5-5	TRBJ2-7	.	TGTGCCAGCAGCTTGGGGACAGGGCAAGGCATGCACGAGCAGTACTTC	CASSLGTGQGMHEQYF
TRBD2	TRBV18	TRBJ2-5	.	TGTGCCAGCTCACAGCGGGGGAGCGAGACCCAGTACTTC	CASSQRGSETQYF
.	TRBV7-8	TRBJ1-1	.	TGTGCCAGCAGCTTAGAGGTCCGGGCTGAAGCTTTCTTT	CASSLEVRAEAFF
.	TRBV5-1	TRBJ1-2	.	TGCGCCAGCAGCTTGGGGGGAAGGGGCGGCTACACCTTC	CASSLGGRGGYTF
.	TRBV18	TRBJ1-2	.	TGTGCCAGCTCACCACAAGCGATTCCTAACTATGGCTACACCTTC	CASSPQAIPNYGYTF
.	TRBV7-2	TRBJ1-5	.	TGTGCCAGCAGCTTAGGGGGGGGTAGCAATCAGCCCCAGCATTTT	CASSLGGGSNQPQHF
.	TRBV5-6	TRBJ2-3	.	TGTGCCAGCAGGAGAGGAACAGATACGCAGTATTTT	CASRRGTDTQYF
.	TRBV4-1	TRBJ2-3	.	TGCGCCAGCAGCCCTCTAGCAGGACTAGATACGCAGTATTTT	CASSPLAGLDTQYF
.	TRBV4-1	TRBJ1-1	.	TGCGCCAGCAGCCAAGATCGGGGGACTGAAGCTTTCTTT	CASSQDRGTEAFF
.	TRBV11-2	TRBJ2-7	.	TGTGCCAGCAGCCCACCCCCACCGGGAGTGAACCGTGAGCAGTACTTC	CASSPPPPGVNREQYF
TRBD2	TRBV11-2	TRBJ2-7	.	TGTGCCAGCAGCAGGGGACTAGCGGACTACGAGCAGTACTTC	CASSRGLADYEQYF
TRBD1	TRBV5-1	TRBJ2-1	.	TGCGCCAGCAGCTCGGGGACAGGGACTTACAATGAGCAGTTCTTC	CASSSGTGTYNEQFF
TRBD1	TRBV2	TRBJ2-3	.	TGTGCCAGCAAACGGACAGGCACAACAGATACGCAGTATTTT	CASKRTGTTDTQYF
.	TRBV5-1	TRBJ1-3	.	TGCGCCAGCAGCTTGGGGGTCGGGAGCTCTGGAAACACCATATATTTT	CASSLGVGSSGNTIYF
.	TRBV6-6	TRBJ2-7	.	TGTGCCAGCAGAAAGGAGGGACCCTACGAGCAGTACTTC	CASRKEGPYEQYF